Listed below are T cell receptor beta chains from one sample, sequenced in a study of T cell responses to AZD1222 COVID-19 vaccine. Here immunoSEQ multiplex PCR was the method, and the copy in TCRdb shows in-frame clones only, minus some. Of approximately 76,000 clones listed, 80% to 85% are singletons. The specimen comprised peripheral blood, sampled on day 0 of AZD1222 vaccination. These receptors came from an adult in good health. The CDR3 runs from the conserved cysteine through the conserved F or W. The D gene is left open where the match is weak. The size of a clone is reported for some rows only, either as once, few or many, or as a class for expanded clones.

D gene	J gene	CDR3 length	V gene	clone size	CDR3 protein	CDR3 DNA
NA	TRBJ2-1	18	TRBV10-1	few	CASSESIGLGSSYNEQFF	TGCGCCAGCAGTGAGTCTATCGGGTTGGGGAGCTCCTACAATGAGCAGTTCTTC
NA	TRBJ2-1	14	TRBV6-2/TRBV6-3	NA	CASSYRGNYNEQFF	TGTGCCAGCAGTTATCGGGGCAACTACAATGAGCAGTTCTTC
TRBD1	TRBJ2-1	15	TRBV7-3	few	CASSAGQGGLNEQFF	TGTGCCAGCAGCGCGGGACAGGGGGGGCTCAATGAGCAGTTCTTC
TRBD1	TRBJ1-2	15	TRBV30	NA	CAWSVQGAPNYGYTF	TGTGCCTGGAGTGTACAGGGGGCCCCCAACTATGGCTACACCTTC
NA	TRBJ2-3	14	TRBV11-2	NA	CASSTSPGTPEQYF	TGTGCCAGCAGCACCTCACCCGGGACTCCGGAGCAGTATTTT
TRBD2	TRBJ2-1	16	TRBV4-1	NA	CASSHGLAGGRNEQFF	TGCGCCAGCAGCCACGGACTAGCGGGGGGGCGGAATGAGCAGTTCTTC
TRBD2	TRBJ2-3	17	TRBV3-1/TRBV3-2	NA	CASSLPTSGRSTDTQYF	TGTGCCAGCAGCCTCCCTACTAGCGGGAGGAGCACAGATACGCAGTATTTT
NA	TRBJ1-4	17	TRBV14	NA	CASSQADRGPWNEKLFF	TGTGCCAGCAGCCAAGCCGACCGAGGACCATGGAATGAAAAACTGTTTTTT
TRBD1	TRBJ1-2	13	TRBV6-4	once	CASRETGAYGYTF	TGTGCCAGCAGGGAGACAGGGGCCTATGGCTACACCTTC
NA	TRBJ2-7	13	TRBV9	NA	CASSVKESYEQYF	TGTGCCAGCAGCGTAAAAGAGTCCTACGAGCAGTACTTC
NA	TRBJ1-1	14	TRBV5-8	NA	CASSLNPRNTEAFF	TGTGCCAGCAGCTTGAATCCGAGGAACACTGAAGCTTTCTTT
TRBD2	TRBJ2-3	15	TRBV7-9	NA	CASSLQAGGPDTQYF	TGTGCCAGCAGCTTACAAGCGGGGGGGCCAGATACGCAGTATTTT
NA	TRBJ2-7	15	TRBV7-2	NA	CASSLGISVGYEQYF	TGTGCCAGCAGCTTAGGAATATCGGTCGGGTACGAGCAGTACTTC
NA	TRBJ2-7	13	TRBV29-1	NA	CSAETGKTYEQYF	TGCAGCGCTGAAACAGGGAAAACCTACGAGCAGTACTTC
NA	TRBJ2-5	14	TRBV21-1	NA	CASSKVEASETQYF	TGTGCCAGCAGCAAAGTAGAGGCCTCGGAGACCCAGTACTTC
TRBD2	TRBJ2-2	15	TRBV10-3	few	CASSDGLVGTGELFF	TGTGCCAGCTCCGACGGACTAGTGGGGACCGGGGAGCTGTTTTTT
NA	TRBJ2-6	16	TRBV7-2	NA	CASSLAGASGANVLTF	TGTGCCAGCAGCTTGGCAGGGGCGTCTGGGGCCAACGTCCTGACTTTC
TRBD2	TRBJ2-6	19	TRBV7-8	NA	CASSPRGPSGRSGVNVLTF	TGTGCCAGCAGCCCCCGAGGGCCTAGCGGGAGATCTGGGGTCAACGTCCTGACTTTC
TRBD1	TRBJ1-1	15	TRBV6-2/TRBV6-3	NA	CASSDWDRGRDEAFF	TGTGCCAGCAGCGACTGGGACAGGGGGCGCGATGAAGCTTTCTTT
NA	TRBJ2-2	15	TRBV6-1	NA	CASSESGPLYGELFF	TGTGCCAGCAGTGAATCTGGGCCCCTCTACGGGGAGCTGTTTTTT